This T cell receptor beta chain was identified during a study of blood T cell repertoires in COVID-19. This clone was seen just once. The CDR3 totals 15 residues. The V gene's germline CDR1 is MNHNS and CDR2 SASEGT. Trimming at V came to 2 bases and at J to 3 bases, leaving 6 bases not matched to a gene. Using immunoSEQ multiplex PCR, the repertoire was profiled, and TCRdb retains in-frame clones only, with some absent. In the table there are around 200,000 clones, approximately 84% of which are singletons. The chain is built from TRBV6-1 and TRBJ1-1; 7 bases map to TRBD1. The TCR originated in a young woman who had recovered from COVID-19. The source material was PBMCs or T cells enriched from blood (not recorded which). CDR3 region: CASSERQGGYTEAFF. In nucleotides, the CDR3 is TGTGCCAGCAGTGAACGACAGGGTGGCTACACTGAAGCTTTCTTT.